This TCR beta chain was identified in a study of T-cell reconstitution after alpha-beta-depleted transplantation in children. Germline V gene sequence: CDR1 SGHDT, CDR2 YYEEEE. V gave up 0 bases and J gave up 7 bases, with 14 bases separating them. The CDR3 contains 14 residues. During its preparation, the TCRbeta library received unique molecular identifiers. TCRdb called the PCR reads again in MiXCR, with one record for every CDR3 protein. This repertoire shows some 220,000 distinct CDR3 sequences, about 9.2% found once; its top ten account for around 6%. This chain uses TRBV5-6 with TRBJ2-7; perhaps TRBD2 as D (5 bases). The source of this sequence is a human donor who donated a stem cell graft to a child with acute lymphoblastic leukemia. Sequences were derived from PBMCs from the stem cell graft donor, sampled from the stem cell graft. DNA of the CDR3: TGTGCCAGCAGCTTGGAGTCGCTAGCCGGGGAGCAGTACTTC. Translating gives CASSLESLAGEQYF.